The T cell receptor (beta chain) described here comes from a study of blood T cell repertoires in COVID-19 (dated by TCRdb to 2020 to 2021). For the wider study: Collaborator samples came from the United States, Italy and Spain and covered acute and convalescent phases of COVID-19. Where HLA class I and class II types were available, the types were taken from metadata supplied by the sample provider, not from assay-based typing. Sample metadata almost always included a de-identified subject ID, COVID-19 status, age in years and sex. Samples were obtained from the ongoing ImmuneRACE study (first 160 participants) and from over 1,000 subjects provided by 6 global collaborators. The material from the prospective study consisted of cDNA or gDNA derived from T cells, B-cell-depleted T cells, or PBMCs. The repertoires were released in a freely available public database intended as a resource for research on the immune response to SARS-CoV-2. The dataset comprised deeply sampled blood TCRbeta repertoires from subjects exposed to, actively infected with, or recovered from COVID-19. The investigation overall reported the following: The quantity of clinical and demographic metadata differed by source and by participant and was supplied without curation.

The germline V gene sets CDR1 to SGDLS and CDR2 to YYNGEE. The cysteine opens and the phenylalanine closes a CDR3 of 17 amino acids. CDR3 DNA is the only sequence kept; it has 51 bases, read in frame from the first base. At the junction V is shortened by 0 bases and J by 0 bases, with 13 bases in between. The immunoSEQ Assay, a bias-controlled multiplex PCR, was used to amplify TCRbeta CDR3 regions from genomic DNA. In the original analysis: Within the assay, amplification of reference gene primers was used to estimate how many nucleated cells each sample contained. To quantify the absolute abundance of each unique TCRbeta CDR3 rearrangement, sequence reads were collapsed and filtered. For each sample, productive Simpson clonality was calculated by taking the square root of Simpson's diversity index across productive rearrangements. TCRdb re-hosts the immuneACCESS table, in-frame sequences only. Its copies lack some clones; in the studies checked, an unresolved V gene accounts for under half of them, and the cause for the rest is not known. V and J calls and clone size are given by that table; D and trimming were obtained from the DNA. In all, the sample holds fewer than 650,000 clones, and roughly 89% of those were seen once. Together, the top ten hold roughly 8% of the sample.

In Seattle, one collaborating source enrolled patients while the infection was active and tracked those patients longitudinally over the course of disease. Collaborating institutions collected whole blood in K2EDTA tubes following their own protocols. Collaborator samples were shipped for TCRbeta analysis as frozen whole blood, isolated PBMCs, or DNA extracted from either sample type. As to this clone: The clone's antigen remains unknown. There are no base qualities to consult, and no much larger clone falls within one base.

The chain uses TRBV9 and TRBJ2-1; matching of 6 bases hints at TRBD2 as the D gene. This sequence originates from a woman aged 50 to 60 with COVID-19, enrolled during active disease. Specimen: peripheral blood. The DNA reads TGTGCCAGCAGCGTAGATCCCGGGGGTAGCTCCTACAATGAGCAGTTCTTC. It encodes CASSVDPGGSSYNEQFF. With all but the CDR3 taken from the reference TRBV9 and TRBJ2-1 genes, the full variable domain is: DSGVTQTPKHLITATGQRVTLRCSPRSGDLSVYWYQQSLDQGLQFLIQYYNGEERAKGNILERFSAQQFPDLHSELNLSSLELGDSALYFCASSVDPGGSSYNEQFFGPGTRLTVL.